The clone carrying this T cell receptor beta chain came up many times. Its antigen is undetermined. This sample is drawn from a study of identical twins. Per germline, CDR1 SGHAT and CDR2 FQNNGV. V was shortened by 4 bases and J by 1 base, with 16 bases between the two germline ends. CDR3 length equals 17 residues. The authors used template switching to add a universal primer site and gave cDNA unique molecular identifiers. From the 5' RACE reads, TCRdb called clonotypes with MiXCR, one entry per CDR3 protein. The sample lists hundreds of thousands of distinct CDR3 sequences; around 12% were seen once. Study observations and caveats: In beta out-of-frame sequences, the excess sharing between twins was weaker. The models gave estimates that fell short of the out-of-frame TCR alpha sharing seen in monozygotic twins. The authors noted that invariant MAIT and iNKT cells could partly confound zero-insertion analyses.

The sample was also reused in another study, on yellow fever vaccine responses in identical twins.

The chain links TRBV11-2 to TRBJ2-2; D is possibly TRBD1 or TRBD2 (5 bases each). This clonotype was sampled from a young woman in good health. The material sequenced was CD8+ T cells sorted from blood. This chain's CDR3 is CASSWRGLDMNTGELFF. The CDR3 bases are TGTGCCAGCAGCTGGCGAGGACTGGACATGAACACCGGGGAGCTGTTTTTT.